This T cell receptor (beta chain) emerged from a study of shared clonotypes between healthy human individuals. The study's findings and limits: The represented genetic and exposure-history diversity was limited by the small number of donors.

Note on this clone: Its target is not known.

V gave up 2 bases and J gave up 1 base, with 13 bases separating them. Germline-derived CDR1 and CDR2 are MNHNS and SASEGT. This CDR3 is built from 16 residues. Several immunoSEQ 96-well plates shared each subset's DNA, each plate a replicate. TCRdb's table, derived via immunoSEQ multiplex PCR, lists solely in-frame clones and lacks some. The sample holds 2,100,000 or so clones; approximately 95% are singletons and the top ten take roughly 0.13%. This TCR came from a man younger than 35 in good health. This chain uses TRBV6-1 with TRBJ2-3; the D gene is possibly TRBD2 (7 bases). Sequenced: naive CD4+ T cells sorted from blood. Subset noted: CD45RA+ positively selected. CDR3 in amino acids: CASSELLGGRTDTQYF. In nucleotides, the CDR3 is TGTGCCAGCAGTGAACTTTTGGGGGGGCGCACAGATACGCAGTATTTT.